This TCR beta chain was obtained from a study of Graves' ophthalmopathy and Graves' hyperthyroidism. The authors amplified TCR beta CDR3 regions from RNA transcripts. The authors performed first-round RT-PCR with HTBI primers and then a second-round multiplex PCR. TCRdb independently ran MiXCR on the multiplex PCR reads; one entry per CDR3 protein. The data show over a million distinct CDR3 sequences, roughly 35% seen once. Looked up from germline, CDR1 is ENHRY and CDR2 is SYGVKD. This CDR3 has 16 amino acids. V lost 10 bases and J lost 1, with 19 bases in between. General study results and limits: With a specificity of roughly 72% and a sensitivity of about 69%, the model predicted ophthalmopathy progression.

Concerning this clonotype: Its antigen is unidentified.

The specimen sequenced was peripheral blood or thyroid tissue (not recorded which). J is TRBJ2-2 and V is TRBV10-3; perhaps TRBD1 as D (5 bases). The TCR sequence derives from an adult man with Graves' hyperthyroidism. CDR3 region: CASRAERLENTGELFF. DNA for the CDR3: TGTGCCAGCAGGGCGGAAAGACTTGAGAACACCGGGGAGCTGTTTTTT.